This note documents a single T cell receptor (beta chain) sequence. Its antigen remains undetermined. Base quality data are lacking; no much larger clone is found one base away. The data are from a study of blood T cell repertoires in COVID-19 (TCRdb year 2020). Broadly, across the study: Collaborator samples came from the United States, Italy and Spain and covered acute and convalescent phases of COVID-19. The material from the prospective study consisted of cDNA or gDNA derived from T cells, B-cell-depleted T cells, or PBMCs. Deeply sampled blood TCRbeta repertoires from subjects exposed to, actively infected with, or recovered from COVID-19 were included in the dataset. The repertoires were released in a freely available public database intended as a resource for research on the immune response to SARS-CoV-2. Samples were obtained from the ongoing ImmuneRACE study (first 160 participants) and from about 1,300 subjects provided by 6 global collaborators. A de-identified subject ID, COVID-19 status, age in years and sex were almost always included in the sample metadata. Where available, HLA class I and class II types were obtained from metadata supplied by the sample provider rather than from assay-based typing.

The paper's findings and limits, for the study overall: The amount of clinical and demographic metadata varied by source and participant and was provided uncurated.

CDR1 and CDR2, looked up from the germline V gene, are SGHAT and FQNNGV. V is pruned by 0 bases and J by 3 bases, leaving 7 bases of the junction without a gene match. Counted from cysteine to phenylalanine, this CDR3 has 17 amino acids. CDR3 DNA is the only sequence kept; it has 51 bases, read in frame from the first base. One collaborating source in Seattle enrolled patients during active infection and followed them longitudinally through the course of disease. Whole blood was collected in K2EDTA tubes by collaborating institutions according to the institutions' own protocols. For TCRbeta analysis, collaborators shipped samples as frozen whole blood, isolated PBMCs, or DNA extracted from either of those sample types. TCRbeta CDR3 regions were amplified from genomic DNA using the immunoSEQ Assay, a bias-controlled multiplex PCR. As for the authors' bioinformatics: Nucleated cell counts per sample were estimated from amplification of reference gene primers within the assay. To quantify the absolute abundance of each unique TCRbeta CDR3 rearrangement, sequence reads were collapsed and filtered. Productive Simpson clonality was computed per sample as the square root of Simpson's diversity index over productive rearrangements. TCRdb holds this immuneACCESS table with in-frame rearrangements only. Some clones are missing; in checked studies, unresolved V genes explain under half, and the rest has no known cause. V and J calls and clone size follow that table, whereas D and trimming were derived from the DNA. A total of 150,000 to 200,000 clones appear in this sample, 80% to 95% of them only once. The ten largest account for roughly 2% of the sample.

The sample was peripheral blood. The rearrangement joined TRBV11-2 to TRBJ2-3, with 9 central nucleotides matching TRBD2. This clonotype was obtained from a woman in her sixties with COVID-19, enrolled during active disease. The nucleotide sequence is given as TGTGCCAGCAGCTTAGATCCGCTAGCGGGGCTAACAGATACGCAGTATTTT. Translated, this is CASSLDPLAGLTDTQYF.